This record covers a single TCR beta chain. 60 Vbeta and 13 Jbeta primers were used in PCR. Repertoires were generated with immunoSEQ multiplex PCR, while TCRdb's copy carries only in-frame clones and drops some. The data contain approximately 150,000 clones, around 10% of them singletons. CDR3 size: 11 residues. With 0 bases removed from V and 7 bases from J, the gap between germline ends came to 6 bases. Germline V gives CDR1 SQVTM, CDR2 ANQGSEA. The sample originates from a study of cytomegalovirus exposure and HLA in healthy donors. Sequenced sample: PBMCs. The J gene is TRBJ1-2, the V gene TRBV29-1; D is unresolved. The TCR comes from a male donor in good health and CMV-seronegative. In DNA form, the CDR3 reads TGCAGCGTTGAAGATCTGAGTGGCTACACCTTC. This encodes CSVEDLSGYTF.